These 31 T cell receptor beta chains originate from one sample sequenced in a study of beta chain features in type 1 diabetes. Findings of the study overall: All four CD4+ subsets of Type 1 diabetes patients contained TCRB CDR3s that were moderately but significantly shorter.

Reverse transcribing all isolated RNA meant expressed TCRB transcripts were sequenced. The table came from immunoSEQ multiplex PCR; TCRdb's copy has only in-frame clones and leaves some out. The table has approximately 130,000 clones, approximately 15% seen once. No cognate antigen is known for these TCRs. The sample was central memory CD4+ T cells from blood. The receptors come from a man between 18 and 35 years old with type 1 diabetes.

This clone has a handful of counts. Here the CDR3 reads CASSALTGTTNEQFF. CDR3 in DNA: TGTGCCAGTAGTGCCCTAACCGGGACTACCAATGAGCAGTTCTTC. This chain connects TRBV19 to TRBJ2-1; 7 positions match TRBD2. Trimming at V came to 5 bases and at J to 6 bases, leaving 10 bases not matched to a gene. The CDR3 sequence is 15 residues long. Germline V gene lookup returns CDR1 LNHDA and CDR2 SQIVND (reference sequence).

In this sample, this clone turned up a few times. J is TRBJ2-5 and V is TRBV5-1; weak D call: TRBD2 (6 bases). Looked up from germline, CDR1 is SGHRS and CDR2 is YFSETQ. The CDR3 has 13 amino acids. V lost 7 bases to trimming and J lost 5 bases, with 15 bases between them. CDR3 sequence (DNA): TGCGCCAGCGGCGGGGATATAGGGGAGACCCAGTACTTC. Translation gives CASGGDIGETQYF.

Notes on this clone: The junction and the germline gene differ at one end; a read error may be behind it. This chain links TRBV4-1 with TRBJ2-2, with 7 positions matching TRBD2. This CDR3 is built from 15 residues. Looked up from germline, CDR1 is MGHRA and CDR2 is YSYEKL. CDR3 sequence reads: CASSRDYGNTGELFF. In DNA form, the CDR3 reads TGTGCCAGCAGCAGGGACTATGGTAACACCGGGGAGCTGTTTTTT.

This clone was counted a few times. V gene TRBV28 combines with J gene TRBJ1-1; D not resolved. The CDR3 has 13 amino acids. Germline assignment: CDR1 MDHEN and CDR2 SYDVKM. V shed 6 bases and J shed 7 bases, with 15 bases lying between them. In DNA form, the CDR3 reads TGTGCCAGCAGCCGTCCTGATGTAGGTGAAGCTTTCTTT. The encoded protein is CASSRPDVGEAFF.

The CDR3 sequence: CASRRLLGTDTQYF. CDR3 in DNA: TGTGCCAGCAGGCGACTACTGGGCACAGATACGCAGTATTTT. The chain links TRBV6-5 to TRBJ2-3; D possibly corresponds to TRBD2 (5 bases). Deletions cut 6 bases from V and 1 base from J, with 11 bases between. The length of the CDR3 is 14 residues. CDR1 and CDR2 (germline): MNHEY, SVGAGI.

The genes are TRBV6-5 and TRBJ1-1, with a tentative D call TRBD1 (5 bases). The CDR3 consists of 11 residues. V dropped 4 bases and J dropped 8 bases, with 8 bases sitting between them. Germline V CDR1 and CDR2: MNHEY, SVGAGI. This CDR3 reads CASSFGGEAFF. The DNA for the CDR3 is TGTGCCAGCAGTTTCGGGGGAGAAGCTTTCTTT.

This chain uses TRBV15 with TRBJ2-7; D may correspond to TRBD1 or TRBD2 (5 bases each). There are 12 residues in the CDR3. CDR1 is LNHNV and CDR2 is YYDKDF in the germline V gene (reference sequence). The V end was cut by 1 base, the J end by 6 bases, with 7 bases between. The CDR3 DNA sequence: TGTGCCACCAGCAGAGGGGGGATCGAGCAGTACTTC. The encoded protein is CATSRGGIEQYF.

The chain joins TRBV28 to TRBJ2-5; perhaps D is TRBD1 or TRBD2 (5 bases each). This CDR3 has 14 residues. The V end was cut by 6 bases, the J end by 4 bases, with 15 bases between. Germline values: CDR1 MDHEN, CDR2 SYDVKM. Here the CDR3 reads CASRIPRGGETQYF. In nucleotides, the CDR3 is TGTGCCAGCAGGATCCCGAGGGGCGGAGAGACCCAGTACTTC.

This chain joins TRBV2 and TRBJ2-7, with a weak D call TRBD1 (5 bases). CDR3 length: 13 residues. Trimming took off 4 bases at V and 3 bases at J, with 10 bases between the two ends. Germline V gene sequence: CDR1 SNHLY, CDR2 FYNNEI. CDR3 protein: CASSVLQVYEQYF. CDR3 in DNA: TGTGCCAGCAGTGTGTTACAGGTCTACGAGCAGTACTTC.

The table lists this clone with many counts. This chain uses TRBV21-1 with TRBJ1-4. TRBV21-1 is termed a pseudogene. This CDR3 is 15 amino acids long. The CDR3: CASSTWPGLNEKLFF. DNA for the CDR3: TGTGCCAGCAGCACCTGGCCCGGGTTAAACGAAAAACTGTTTTTT.

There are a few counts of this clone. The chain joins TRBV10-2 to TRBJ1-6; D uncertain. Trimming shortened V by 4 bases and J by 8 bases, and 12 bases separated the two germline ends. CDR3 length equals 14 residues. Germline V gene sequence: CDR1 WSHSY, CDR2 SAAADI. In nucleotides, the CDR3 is TGCGCCAGCAGTGCTGAGACTCCTCATTCACCCCTCCACTTT. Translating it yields CASSAETPHSPLHF.

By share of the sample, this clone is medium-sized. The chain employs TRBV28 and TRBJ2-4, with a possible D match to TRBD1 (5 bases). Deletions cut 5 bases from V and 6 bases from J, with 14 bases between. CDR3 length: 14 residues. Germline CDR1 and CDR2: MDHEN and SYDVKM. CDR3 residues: CASSRKGIVNIQYF. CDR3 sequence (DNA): TGTGCCAGCAGTAGGAAGGGGATAGTAAACATTCAGTACTTC.

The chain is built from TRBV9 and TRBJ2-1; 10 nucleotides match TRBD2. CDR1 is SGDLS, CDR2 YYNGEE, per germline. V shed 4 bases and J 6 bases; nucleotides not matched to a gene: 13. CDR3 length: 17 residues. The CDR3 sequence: CASSPGGLADSFNEQFF. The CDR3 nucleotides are TGTGCCAGCAGCCCCGGAGGACTAGCGGATAGTTTCAATGAGCAGTTCTTC.

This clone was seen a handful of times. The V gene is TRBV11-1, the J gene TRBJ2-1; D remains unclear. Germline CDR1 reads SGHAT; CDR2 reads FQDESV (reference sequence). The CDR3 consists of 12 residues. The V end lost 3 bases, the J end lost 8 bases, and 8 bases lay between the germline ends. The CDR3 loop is CASSFVDDEQFF. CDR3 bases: TGTGCCAGCAGCTTTGTGGACGATGAGCAGTTCTTC. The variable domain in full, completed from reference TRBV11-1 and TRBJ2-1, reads EAEVAQSPRYKITEKSQAVAFWCDPISGHATLYWYRQILGQGPELLVQFQDESVVDDSQLPKDRFSAERLKGVDSTLKIQPAELGDSAMYLCASSFVDDEQFFGPGTRLTVL.

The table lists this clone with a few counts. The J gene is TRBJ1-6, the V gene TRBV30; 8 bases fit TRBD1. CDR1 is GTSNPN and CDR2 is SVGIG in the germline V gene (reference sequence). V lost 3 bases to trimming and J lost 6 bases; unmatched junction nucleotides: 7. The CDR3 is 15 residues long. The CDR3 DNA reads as TGTGCCTGGAGCGCGACTCAGGGGGCTAATTCACCCCTCCACTTT. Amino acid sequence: CAWSATQGANSPLHF.

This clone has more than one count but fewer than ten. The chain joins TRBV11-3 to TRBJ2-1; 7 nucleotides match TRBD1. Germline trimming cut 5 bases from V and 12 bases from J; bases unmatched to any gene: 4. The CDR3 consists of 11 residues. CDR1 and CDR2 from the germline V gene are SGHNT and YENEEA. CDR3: CASSGQERQFF. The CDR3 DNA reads TGTGCCAGCAGCGGACAGGAGAGGCAGTTCTTC.

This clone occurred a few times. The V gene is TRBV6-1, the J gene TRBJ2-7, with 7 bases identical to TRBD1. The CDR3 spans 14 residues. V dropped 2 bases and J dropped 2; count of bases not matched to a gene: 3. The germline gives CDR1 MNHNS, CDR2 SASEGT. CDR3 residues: CASSEWGQTYEQYF. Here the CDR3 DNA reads TGTGCCAGCAGTGAATGGGGACAGACCTACGAGCAGTACTTC.

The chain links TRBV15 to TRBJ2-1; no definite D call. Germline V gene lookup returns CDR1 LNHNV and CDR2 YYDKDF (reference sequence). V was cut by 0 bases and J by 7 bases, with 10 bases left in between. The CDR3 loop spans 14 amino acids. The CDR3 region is CATSRDPLGNEQFF. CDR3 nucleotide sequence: TGTGCCACCAGCAGAGACCCCCTGGGGAATGAGCAGTTCTTC. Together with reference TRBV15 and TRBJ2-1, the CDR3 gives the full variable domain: DAMVIQNPRYQVTQFGKPVTLSCSQTLNHNVMYWYQQKSSQAPKLLFHYYDKDFNNEADTPDNFQSRRPNTSFCFLDIRSPGLGDTAMYLCATSRDPLGNEQFFGPGTRLTVL.

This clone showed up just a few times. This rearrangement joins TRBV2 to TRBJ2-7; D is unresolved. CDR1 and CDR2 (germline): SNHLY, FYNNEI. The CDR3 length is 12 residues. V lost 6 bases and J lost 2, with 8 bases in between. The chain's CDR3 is CASRADTYEQYF. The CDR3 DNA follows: TGTGCCAGCAGGGCTGACACCTACGAGCAGTACTTC.

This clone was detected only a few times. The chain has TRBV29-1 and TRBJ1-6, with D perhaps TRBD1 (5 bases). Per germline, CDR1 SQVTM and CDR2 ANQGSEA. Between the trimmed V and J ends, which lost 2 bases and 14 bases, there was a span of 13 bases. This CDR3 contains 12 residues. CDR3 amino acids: CSVEWGDGALHF. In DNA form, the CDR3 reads TGCAGCGTTGAATGGGGGGACGGGGCCCTCCACTTT.

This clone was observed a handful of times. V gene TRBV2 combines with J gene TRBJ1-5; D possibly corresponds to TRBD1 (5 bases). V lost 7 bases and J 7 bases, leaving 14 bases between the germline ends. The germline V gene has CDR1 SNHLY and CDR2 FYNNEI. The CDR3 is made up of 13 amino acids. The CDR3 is CASKGDGVQPQHF. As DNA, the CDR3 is TGTGCCAGCAAAGGGGACGGGGTGCAGCCCCAGCATTTT.

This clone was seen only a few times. This CDR3 is CASSYRTDKTDTQYF. The CDR3 bases are TGTGCCAGCAGCTACCGGACAGACAAAACAGATACGCAGTATTTT. The chain uses TRBV7-6 and TRBJ2-3, with D perhaps matching TRBD1 (6 bases). V was cut by 4 bases and J by 3 bases, with 14 bases left in between. The CDR3 is 15 amino acids. Per the germline V gene, CDR1 is SGHVS and CDR2 is FNYEAQ. The whole variable domain, filled in from reference TRBV7-6 and TRBJ2-3, reads GAGVSQSPRYKVTKRGQDVALRCDPISGHVSLYWYRQALGQGPEFLTYFNYEAQQDKSGLPNDRFSAERPEGSISTLTIQRTEQRDSAMYRCASSYRTDKTDTQYFGPGTRLTVL.

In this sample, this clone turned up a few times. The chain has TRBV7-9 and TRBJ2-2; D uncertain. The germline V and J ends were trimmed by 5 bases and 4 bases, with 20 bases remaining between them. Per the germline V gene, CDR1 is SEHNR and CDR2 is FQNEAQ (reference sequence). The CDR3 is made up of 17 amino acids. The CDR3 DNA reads TGTGCCAGCAGCGATAGTATCAAGTGGCCGGGCACCGGGGAGCTGTTTTTT. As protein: CASSDSIKWPGTGELFF. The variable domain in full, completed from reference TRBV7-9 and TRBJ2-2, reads DTGVSQNPRHKITKRGQNVTFRCDPISEHNRLYWYRQTLGQGPEFLTYFQNEAQLEKSRLLSDRFSAERPKGSFSTLEIQRTEQGDSAMYLCASSDSIKWPGTGELFFGEGSRLTVL.

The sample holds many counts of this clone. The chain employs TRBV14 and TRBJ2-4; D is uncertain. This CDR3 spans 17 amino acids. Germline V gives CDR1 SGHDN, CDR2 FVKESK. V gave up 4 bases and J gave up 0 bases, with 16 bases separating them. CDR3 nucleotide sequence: TGTGCCAGCAGCCTTTCGGCCGGTGCCGTAGCCAAAAACATTCAGTACTTC. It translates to CASSLSAGAVAKNIQYF.

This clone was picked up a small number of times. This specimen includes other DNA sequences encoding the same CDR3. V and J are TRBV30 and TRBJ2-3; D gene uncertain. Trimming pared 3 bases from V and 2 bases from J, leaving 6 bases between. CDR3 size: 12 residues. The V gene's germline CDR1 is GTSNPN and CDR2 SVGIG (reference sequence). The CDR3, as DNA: TGTGCCTGGAGCCTTTCCACAGATACGCAGTATTTT. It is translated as CAWSLSTDTQYF.

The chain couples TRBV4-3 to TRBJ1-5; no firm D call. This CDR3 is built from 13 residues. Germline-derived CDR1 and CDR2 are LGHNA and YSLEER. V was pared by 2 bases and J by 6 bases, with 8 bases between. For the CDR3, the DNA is TGCGCCAGCAGCCAAAGGGTTGGTCAGCCCCAGCATTTT. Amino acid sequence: CASSQRVGQPQHF.

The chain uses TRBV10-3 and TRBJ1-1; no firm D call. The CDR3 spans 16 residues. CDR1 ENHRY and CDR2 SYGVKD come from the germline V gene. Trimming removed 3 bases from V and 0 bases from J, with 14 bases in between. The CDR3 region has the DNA TGTGCCATCAGTGACCTTCCCCATGGGATGAACACTGAAGCTTTCTTT. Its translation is CAISDLPHGMNTEAFF.

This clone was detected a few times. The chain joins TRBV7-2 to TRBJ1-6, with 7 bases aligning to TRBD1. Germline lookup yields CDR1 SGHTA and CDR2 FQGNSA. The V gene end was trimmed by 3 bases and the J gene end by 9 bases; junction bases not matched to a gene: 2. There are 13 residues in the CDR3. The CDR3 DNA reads TGTGCCAGCAGCTTGGCAGGGGGTTCACCCCTCCACTTT. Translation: CASSLAGGSPLHF. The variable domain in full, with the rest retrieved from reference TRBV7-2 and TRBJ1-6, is GAGVSQSPSNKVTEKGKDVELRCDPISGHTALYWYRQSLGQGLEFLIYFQGNSAPDKSGLPSDRFSAERTGGSVSTLTIQRTQQEDSAVYLCASSLAGGSPLHFGNGTRLTVT.

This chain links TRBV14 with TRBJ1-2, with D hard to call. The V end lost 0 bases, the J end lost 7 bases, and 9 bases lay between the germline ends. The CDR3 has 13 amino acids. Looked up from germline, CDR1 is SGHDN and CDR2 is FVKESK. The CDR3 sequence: CASSQDTGVGYTF. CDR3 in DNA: TGTGCCAGCAGCCAAGATACCGGGGTTGGCTACACCTTC. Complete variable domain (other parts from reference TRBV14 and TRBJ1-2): EAGVTQFPSHSVIEKGQTVTLRCDPISGHDNLYWYRRVMGKEIKFLLHFVKESKQDESGMPNNRFLAERTGGTYSTLKVQPAELEDSGVYFCASSQDTGVGYTFGSGTRLTVV.

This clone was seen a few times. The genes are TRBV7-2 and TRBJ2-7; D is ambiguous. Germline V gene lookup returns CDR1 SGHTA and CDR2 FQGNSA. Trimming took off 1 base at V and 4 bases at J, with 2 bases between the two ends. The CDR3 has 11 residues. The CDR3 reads CASSLDYEQYF. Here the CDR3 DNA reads TGTGCCAGCAGCTTAGATTACGAGCAGTACTTC.

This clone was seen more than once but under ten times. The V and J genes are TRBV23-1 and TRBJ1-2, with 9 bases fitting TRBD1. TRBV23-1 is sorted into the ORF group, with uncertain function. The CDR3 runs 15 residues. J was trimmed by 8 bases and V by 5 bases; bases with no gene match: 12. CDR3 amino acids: CASSGPGTGNSGYTF. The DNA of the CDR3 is TGCGCCAGCAGTGGACCAGGGACAGGGAATTCGGGCTACACCTTC.